The rows below give T cell receptor beta chains drawn from one sample of a study of regulatory T cells in long-lasting Graves disease. Via MiXCR, TCRdb re-called the multiplex PCR reads, giving one row per CDR3 protein. The sample records 300,000 to 400,000 distinct CDR3 sequences, roughly 16% being singletons. Sequencing used peripheral blood mononuclear cells (PBMCs), obtained at new diagnosis, from a patient treated with antithyroid drugs. These receptors came from a female donor with Graves disease. The CDR3 runs from the conserved cysteine through the conserved F or W. A D gene is named only where the DNA matches it firmly. Expanded clones get a size class; other rows say once, few or many, or leave the size out.

CDR3 DNA | CDR3 protein | J gene | D gene | V gene | clone size
TGTGCCACCAGCAGAGACAGGGAAAATCAGCCCCAGCATTTT | CATSRDRENQPQHF | TRBJ1-5 | . | TRBV15 | many
TGTGCCAGCAGCTTTTTGCGAGGGGACAATGAGCAGTTCTTC | CASSFLRGDNEQFF | TRBJ2-1 | . | TRBV5-5 | many
TGTGCCAGCAGTTCATTACTAGCGGGGGGGCATAATGAGCAGTTCTTC | CASSSLLAGGHNEQFF | TRBJ2-1 | TRBD2 | TRBV27 | many
TGCAGTGCTAGATCCAGTAATCAGCCCCAGCATTTT | CSARSSNQPQHF | TRBJ1-5 | . | TRBV20-1 | many
TGCGCCAGCAGCTCGATACTTGACACATATACGCAGTATTTT | CASSSILDTYTQYF | TRBJ2-3 | . | TRBV5-1 | many
TGTGCCAGCCGCAGCTTGGGGGCCGAGCAGTACTTC | CASRSLGAEQYF | TRBJ2-7 | . | TRBV19 | .
TGTGCCAGCAGCTTAGCGCCACGACTAGCGGGCAATGAGCAGTTCTTC | CASSLAPRLAGNEQFF | TRBJ2-1 | TRBD2 | TRBV7-8 | many
TGTGCCAGCAGCCTCGACAGGGGGCCGACTGAAGCTTTCTTT | CASSLDRGPTEAFF | TRBJ1-1 | TRBD1 | TRBV13 | .
TGTGCCAGCAATCAGGACAGCTACTATGAAAAACTAGAGAAGCTGTTTTTT | CASNQDSYYEKLEKLFF | TRBJ1-4 | . | TRBV2 | many
TGTGCCAGCAGTGGCCCCTGGGGGGGATCCACCGGGGAGCTGTTTTTT | CASSGPWGGSTGELFF | TRBJ2-2 | TRBD2 | TRBV2 | .
TGTGCCAGCAGCCGCTCTTACTACGAGCAGTACTTC | CASSRSYYEQYF | TRBJ2-7 | . | TRBV7-2 | .
TGTGCCAGCAGCCAGTCACAGGGGGTCGAGCAGTACTTC | CASSQSQGVEQYF | TRBJ2-7 | TRBD1 | TRBV7-2 | .
TGTGCCTGGAATCCCGCCCCTAGCGGGACTTCCTACAATGAGCAGTTCTTC | CAWNPAPSGTSYNEQFF | TRBJ2-1 | TRBD2 | TRBV30 | .
TGTGCCAGCAGCTTGCCCCCCGGGGGTAGCGGGTCTGAGACCCAGTACTTC | CASSLPPGGSGSETQYF | TRBJ2-5 | TRBD2 | TRBV5-6 | few
TGCAGTGCCGACCCGGGACTAGGAATCGGGGAGCTGTTTTTT | CSADPGLGIGELFF | TRBJ2-2 | TRBD2 | TRBV20-1 | once
TGTGCCACCAGTGGTGGTCGGACTGACAGGGGGCGTCACACCGGGGAGCTGTTTTTT | CATSGGRTDRGRHTGELFF | TRBJ2-2 | TRBD1 | TRBV24-1 | many
TGCGCCAGCAGCCAAGACAGGGACAGGGTCTTTTTCTATGGCTACACCTTC | CASSQDRDRVFFYGYTF | TRBJ1-2 | TRBD1 | TRBV4-1 | .
TGCAGCGTTGTTAGGAACACCGGGGAGCTGTTTTTT | CSVVRNTGELFF | TRBJ2-2 | . | TRBV29-1 | .
TGCGCCAGCAGCTCGGGACAGCCTAACTATGGCTACACCTTC | CASSSGQPNYGYTF | TRBJ1-2 | TRBD1 | TRBV5-1 | many
TGTGCCAGCAGCCCCTCGTGGGGCACAGATACGCAGTATTTT | CASSPSWGTDTQYF | TRBJ2-3 | . | TRBV5-5 | few
TGTGCCAGCAGCACCGCACCCTACGAGCAGTACTTC | CASSTAPYEQYF | TRBJ2-7 | . | TRBV13 | many
TGTGCCAGCAGTTGGGCCGCCTATGGCTACACCTTC | CASSWAAYGYTF | TRBJ1-2 | . | TRBV6-2/TRBV6-3 | .
TGTGCCTGGAGTGGTCGGAACACCGGGGAGCTGTTTTTT | CAWSGRNTGELFF | TRBJ2-2 | . | TRBV30 | many
TGTGCCAGCAGCGTAGAAGGAGGGACAGGGGATGAGCAGTTCTTC | CASSVEGGTGDEQFF | TRBJ2-1 | TRBD1 | TRBV9 | many
TGTGCCACCAGTGATTTCATAGCGGGAGGGAGCCGCAATGAGCAGTTCTTC | CATSDFIAGGSRNEQFF | TRBJ2-1 | TRBD2 | TRBV24-1 | many
TGTGCCAGCAGCCCCCGGCGCAGGGGGGACGGCTACACCTTC | CASSPRRRGDGYTF | TRBJ1-2 | TRBD1 | TRBV13 | many
TGTGCCAGCAGTCTAGTTCTGGACAGGGCACACGAAAAACTGTTTTTT | CASSLVLDRAHEKLFF | TRBJ1-4 | TRBD1 | TRBV27 | .
TGCGCCAGCAGCGACCAGACAGGGGTAAAGGCCGGGGAGCTGTTTTTT | CASSDQTGVKAGELFF | TRBJ2-2 | TRBD1 | TRBV5-1 | many
TGCGCCAGCAGCCAAGATGTGGTCAGGTCGCCCTACGAGCAGTACTTC | CASSQDVVRSPYEQYF | TRBJ2-7 | . | TRBV4-3 | many
TGCGCCAGCAGCCAAGGGCGGCAGGGGCTCTCTGGGGCCAACGTCCTGACTTTC | CASSQGRQGLSGANVLTF | TRBJ2-6 | . | TRBV4-1 | .
TGTGCCAGCAGTTACAGAGCAGGGTTAGGTCATGAAAAACTGTTTTTT | CASSYRAGLGHEKLFF | TRBJ1-4 | . | TRBV6-5 | many
TGTGCCAGCAACACAGACGGGTTCTCCTACGAGCAGTACTTC | CASNTDGFSYEQYF | TRBJ2-7 | . | TRBV28 | many
TGTGCCAGCAGTTACGGACAGGGGGAATACGAGCAGAACTTC | CASSYGQGEYEQNF | TRBJ2-7 | TRBD1 | TRBV12-3/TRBV12-4 | .
TGCGCCAGCAGCGGGGGGGTAGCGGGGGGCTACAATGAGCAGTTCTTC | CASSGGVAGGYNEQFF | TRBJ2-1 | TRBD2 | TRBV5-1 | many
TGTGCCAGCAGTTTGGGTAGGGTTCGAACTGAAGCTTTCTTT | CASSLGRVRTEAFF | TRBJ1-1 | . | TRBV12-3/TRBV12-4 | many
TGTGCCAGCAGTTCTTACATAGCGGGAGGCGACACCGGGGAGCTGTTTTTT | CASSSYIAGGDTGELFF | TRBJ2-2 | TRBD2 | TRBV6-5 | .
TGTGCCAGCAGCCGCACACGGGAGACCCAGTACTTC | CASSRTRETQYF | TRBJ2-5 | . | TRBV7-3 | many
TGCAGCGTTGGACCGAGAAGCCAAGAGACCCAGTACTTC | CSVGPRSQETQYF | TRBJ2-5 | . | TRBV29-1 | .
TGTGCCGTCGATAGAGCTCCAGACAGCTCCTACGAGCAGTACTTC | CAVDRAPDSSYEQYF | TRBJ2-7 | . | TRBV7-9 | .
TGTGCCAGCAGCCTGCCCCGGGTTTCCGGGGGCGGGTACGAGCAGTACTTC | CASSLPRVSGGGYEQYF | TRBJ2-7 | . | TRBV7-9 | few
TGTGCCAGCAGTGGAACTAAAGGAGAAGAGACCCAGTACTTC | CASSGTKGEETQYF | TRBJ2-5 | . | TRBV28 | few
TGTGCCAGCAGCTTAGGCCGCTTCTACGAGCAGTACTTC | CASSLGRFYEQYF | TRBJ2-7 | . | TRBV13 | many
TGTGCCAGCAGTAAGCGTACTAGCGCTAACAATGAGCAGTTCTTC | CASSKRTSANNEQFF | TRBJ2-1 | TRBD2 | TRBV12-3/TRBV12-4 | .
. | CASSSSGRGLSSSHF | TRBJ1-5 | . | TRBV12-3/TRBV12-4 | many
TGCAGTGCTAGAGAAAGTTTGGGAGGAACTAATGAAAAACTGTTTTTT | CSARESLGGTNEKLFF | TRBJ1-4 | . | TRBV20-1 | many
TGTGCCAGCAAGGAAAGAGCTAACTATGGCTACACCTTC | CASKERANYGYTF | TRBJ1-2 | . | TRBV2 | many
TGTGCCAGCAGCTTAGATAAACCTGGAAACACCATATATTTT | CASSLDKPGNTIYF | TRBJ1-3 | . | TRBV7-9 | many
TGTGCCAGCAGCCGGGGGATGAGGACTAGCGGGAAGGGGAATTGGTCAGATACGCAGTATTTT | CASSRGMRTSGKGNWSDTQYF | TRBJ2-3 | TRBD2 | TRBV7-8 | many
TGTGCCACCTGCTATCGGAGTTCCACTGAAGCTTTCTTT | CATCYRSSTEAFF | TRBJ1-1 | . | TRBV10-3 | few
TGTGCCAGCAGCTTTTTGACGGAATATGAAGCTTTCTTT | CASSFLTEYEAFF | TRBJ1-1 | . | TRBV7-9 | .